A single sample is the source of the 17 T cell receptor beta chains below, sequenced in a study of PD-1 blockade in classical Hodgkin lymphoma. Noted time point: cycle 4 day 1 (C4D1), after five to seven weeks of nivolumab. All patients relapsed after autologous stem cell transplantation, and brentuximab vedotin exposure varied. Measured with immunoSEQ multiplex PCR; TCRdb has only the in-frame clones, and not every one. In the table there are 35,000 to 50,000 clones, 66% of which are singletons. Sequencing was performed on peripheral blood mononuclear cells (PBMCs), taken before the fourth cycle of nivolumab. These receptors all come from a human donor with classical Hodgkin lymphoma.

The CDR3 DNA reads TGTGCCAGCAGCTTGGGGCAGACAGGGGCTGGAAATGAGCAGTTCTTC. It translates to CASSLGQTGAGNEQFF. The rearrangement joins TRBV5-6 to TRBJ2-1; 8 bases match TRBD1. Looked up from germline, CDR1 is SGHDT and CDR2 is YYEEEE. V dropped 0 bases and J dropped 7; count of bases not matched to a gene: 9. The CDR3 consists of 16 residues. The full variable domain, completed using reference TRBV5-6 and TRBJ2-1, is DAGVTQSPTHLIKTRGQQVTLRCSPKSGHDTVSWYQQALGQGPQFIFQYYEEEERQRGNFPDRFSGHQFPNYSSELNVNALLLGDSALYLCASSLGQTGAGNEQFFGPGTRLTVL.

The V call is TRBV10-2, the J call TRBJ2-3; 7 bases map to TRBD2. There are 14 residues in the CDR3. Germline assignment: CDR1 WSHSY and CDR2 SAAADI. V shed 8 bases and J 2 bases; nucleotides not matched to a gene: 7. The CDR3 sequence: CASLPGLSTDTQYF. Here the CDR3 DNA reads TGCGCCAGCCTCCCGGGACTATCCACAGATACGCAGTATTTT.

The chain recombines TRBV18 with TRBJ2-2; TRBD1 matches 7 bases. The CDR3 is made up of 17 amino acids. Germline CDR1 and CDR2: KGHSH and LQKENI. Unmatched junction bases numbered 8, after V lost 3 bases and J lost 1 base. In DNA form, the CDR3 reads TGTGCCAGCTCACCCAAAGGGGGCACAGGGAACACCGGGGAGCTGTTTTTT. It encodes CASSPKGGTGNTGELFF.

The chain joins TRBV6-5 to TRBJ1-2; TRBD1 might be the D (5 bases). Trimming pared 0 bases from V and 6 bases from J, leaving 11 bases between. Germline V gene sequence: CDR1 MNHEY, CDR2 SVGAGI. This CDR3 comprises 14 residues. The CDR3 reads CASSYSAGLDGYTF. DNA for the CDR3: TGTGCCAGCAGTTACTCCGCAGGGTTGGATGGCTACACCTTC.

The CDR3 DNA reads as TGTGCCAGCAGCAAACCGGGACAGGGAGCCAATCAGCCCCAGCATTTT. This gives the protein CASSKPGQGANQPQHF. V is TRBV7-2 and J is TRBJ1-5, with 9 bases matching TRBD1. CDR3 length equals 16 residues. Germline-derived CDR1 and CDR2 are SGHTA and FQGNSA. V dropped 5 bases and J dropped 3; count of bases not matched to a gene: 8.

This rearrangement joins TRBV10-3 to TRBJ1-6; D unresolved. V lost 4 bases to trimming and J lost 1 base, with 11 bases between them. The V gene's germline CDR1 is ENHRY and CDR2 SYGVKD. This CDR3 comprises 16 residues. The CDR3 DNA is TGTGCCATCAGTGCTTTCCCTGGTTCCTATAATTCACCCCTCCACTTT. Residues: CAISAFPGSYNSPLHF.

The chain joins TRBV6-5 to TRBJ2-7; 9 bases agree with TRBD1. The J segment lost 3 bases and the V segment lost 2 bases, leaving 5 bases of the junction unmatched. Germline CDR1 and CDR2: MNHEY and SVGAGI. The CDR3 loop spans 15 amino acids. DNA of the CDR3: TGTGCCAGCAGTTACCGACAGGGGGTATACTACGAGCAGTACTTC. The encoded protein is CASSYRQGVYYEQYF.

The rearrangement uses TRBV7-2 and TRBJ2-1; maybe TRBD2 (6 bases). This CDR3 is 15 amino acids long. V was shortened by 4 bases and J by 2 bases, with 12 bases between the two germline ends. The germline CDR1 and CDR2 sequences are SGHTA and FQGNSA. The CDR3 nucleotides read TGTGCCAGCAGCTCCGGTGGGGGGACCTACAATGAGCAGTTCTTC. It codes for CASSSGGGTYNEQFF.

The J gene is TRBJ1-1, the V gene TRBV7-9; 8 nucleotides align to TRBD1. With V trimmed by 7 bases and J by 4 bases, 8 bases remained unmatched. Germline V lookup: CDR1 SEHNR, CDR2 FQNEAQ (reference sequence). The CDR3 extends over 14 amino acids. Written as DNA, the CDR3 is TGTGCCAGCATCGAACAGGGGGTCGGCACTGAAGCTTTCTTT. Translation: CASIEQGVGTEAFF.

The chain has TRBV6-5 and TRBJ2-3; 8 bases are a match to TRBD2. Germline V lookup: CDR1 MNHEY, CDR2 SVGAGI. After removal of 2 bases from V and 2 bases from J, the junction contained 3 bases not matched to a gene. The CDR3 totals 15 residues. The CDR3 nucleotides read TGTGCCAGCAGTTACAGCGGGGGTAACACAGATACGCAGTATTTT. Its protein product is CASSYSGGNTDTQYF.

The chain employs TRBV5-6 and TRBJ1-5; D gene ambiguous. CDR1 SGHDT and CDR2 YYEEEE come from the germline V gene. V was pared by 0 bases and J by 10 bases, with 8 bases between. The CDR3 runs to 12 residues. The CDR3 region is CASSLGALPQHF. CDR3 in DNA: TGTGCCAGCAGCTTGGGAGCCCTCCCCCAGCATTTT.

This clone came up once. The rearrangement uses TRBV7-9 and TRBJ2-5, with 8 nucleotides matching TRBD2. This CDR3 has 13 residues. The V gene end was trimmed by 5 bases and the J gene end by 6 bases; junction bases not matched to a gene: 5. Germline assignment: CDR1 SEHNR and CDR2 FQNEAQ (reference sequence). CDR3 coding DNA: TGTGCCAGCAGCGCGGGACTAGAACAGACCCAGTACTTC. It translates to CASSAGLEQTQYF.

Remarks on this clone: Germline is not matched at one junction end, which may reflect a read error. V gene TRBV19 combines with J gene TRBJ2-5, with 9 nucleotides matching TRBD1. The CDR3 totals 13 residues. Germline values: CDR1 LNHDA, CDR2 SQIVND (reference sequence). As DNA, the CDR3 is TGTGCCAGTAGTTTAGACAGGGGGGAGACCCAGTACTTC. The encoded protein is CASSLDRGETQYF.

V gene TRBV28 combines with J gene TRBJ1-2, with 7 bases fitting TRBD1. V was pared by 7 bases and J by 4 bases, with 15 bases of the junction left unmatched. The CDR3 consists of 16 residues. CDR1 is MDHEN and CDR2 is SYDVKM in the germline V gene. The CDR3 loop reads CASIALGSGTVYGYTF. CDR3 DNA: TGTGCCAGCATAGCTTTGGGGTCCGGGACAGTCTATGGCTACACCTTC.

Relative to its sample, this clone is medium-sized. This chain connects TRBV9 to TRBJ2-1; maybe TRBD2 (6 bases). The CDR3 is 15 amino acids. V gave up 3 bases and J gave up 0 bases, with 10 bases separating them. The germline CDR1 and CDR2 sequences are SGDLS and YYNGEE. The CDR3 protein is CASSDGGSSYNEQFF. DNA for the CDR3: TGTGCCAGCAGCGATGGGGGGAGCTCCTACAATGAGCAGTTCTTC.

The chain uses TRBV18 and TRBJ2-1; 7 bases map to TRBD1. This CDR3 has 15 residues. Losses at the gene ends were 4 bases for V and 7 bases for J; bases not matched to a gene: 10. Germline V gives CDR1 KGHSH, CDR2 LQKENI. The CDR3 spells CASSQLPTGVNEQFF. In DNA, the CDR3 is TGTGCCAGCTCACAACTACCTACAGGGGTAAATGAGCAGTTCTTC.

The gene calls are TRBV1 and TRBJ2-2; the table's D call, TRBD2, has no DNA check behind it. TRBV1 is flagged as a pseudogene. CDR3 length: 17 amino acids. In DNA, the CDR3 is TGCACCAGCAGCCCGACGGGAGGGGACAGGAACACCGGGGAGCTGTTTTTT. Protein: CTSSPTGGDRNTGELFF.